A selection of T cell receptor beta chains follows, all from one sample in a study of radiation and T cells in renal cell carcinoma. Only in-frame clones appear in the TCRdb table, and some are missing; sequencing was by immunoSEQ multiplex PCR. The data contain roughly 150,000 clones, 87% of them singletons. This sample comprised blood, obtained from a patient whose treatment included radiotherapy and nephrectomy. The receptors were gathered from a woman aged 45-59 years with renal cell carcinoma. The CDR3 runs from the conserved cysteine through the conserved F or W. D genes are given only for firm matches. Size is stated for part of the rows, as once, few or many counts, or as a class when the clone is expanded.

J gene,V gene,clone size,D gene,CDR3 protein,CDR3 DNA
TRBJ2-5,TRBV4-1,NA,NA,CASSQGRYQETQYF,TGCGCCAGCAGCCAAGGGCGGTACCAAGAGACCCAGTACTTC
TRBJ2-4,TRBV28,NA,TRBD1,CASMAGGRAKNIQYF,TGTGCCAGCATGGCAGGGGGAAGAGCCAAAAACATTCAGTACTTC
TRBJ2-1,TRBV5-1,NA,NA,CASSLGAGVSYNEQFF,TGCGCCAGCAGCTTGGGGGCCGGGGTCTCCTACAATGAGCAGTTCTTC
TRBJ1-4,TRBV7-9,few,NA,CASSLAGWGSEKLFF,TGTGCCAGCAGCTTAGCAGGGTGGGGAAGTGAAAAACTGTTTTTT
TRBJ1-2,TRBV7-9,NA,NA,CASSLVAGAGGGYTF,TGTGCCAGCAGCTTAGTCGCAGGGGCGGGAGGTGGCTACACCTTC
TRBJ2-1,TRBV6-5,medium-sized,NA,CASSYSPGTIEQFF,TGTGCCAGCAGTTACTCGCCTGGGACAATTGAGCAGTTCTTC
TRBJ1-6,TRBV6-6,NA,NA,CASTPGVAAGATLHF,TGTGCCAGCACTCCCGGTGTGGCAGCGGGAGCCACCCTCCACTTT
TRBJ1-2,TRBV6-1,NA,NA,CASSEGPVYYGYTF,TGTGCCAGCAGTGAAGGTCCGGTATACTATGGCTACACCTTC
TRBJ2-5,TRBV7-2,NA,NA,CASSLEGRHQETQYF,TGTGCCAGCAGCTTAGAGGGACGCCACCAAGAGACCCAGTACTTC
TRBJ2-3,TRBV29-1,NA,TRBD1,CSVEGTGSVDTQYF,TGCAGCGTTGAAGGGACAGGGTCAGTGGATACGCAGTATTTT
TRBJ1-2,TRBV6-6,NA,TRBD1,CASSPRTGGNYGYTF,TGTGCCAGCAGTCCACGGACAGGGGGGAACTATGGCTACACCTTC
TRBJ1-5,TRBV12-5,NA,NA,CASGPSGTSNQPQHF,TGTGCTAGTGGTCCTTCCGGGACAAGCAATCAGCCCCAGCATTTT
TRBJ2-5,TRBV6-6,NA,TRBD2,CASSYRLGGGGETQYF,TGTGCCAGCAGTTACAGGCTGGGCGGGGGAGGAGAGACCCAGTACTTC
TRBJ2-3,TRBV5-8,NA,NA,CASTFNTDTQYF,TGTGCCAGCACCTTTAACACAGATACGCAGTATTTT
TRBJ2-3,TRBV7-9,NA,NA,CASSLGGDHTDTQYF,TGTGCCAGCAGCTTAGGAGGAGACCACACAGATACGCAGTATTTT
TRBJ1-1,TRBV14,NA,NA,CASSQGMNTEAFF,TGTGCCAGCAGCCAAGGGATGAACACTGAAGCTTTCTTT
TRBJ2-2,TRBV27,NA,NA,CASSLGLNTGELFF,TGTGCCAGCAGTTTGGGTTTAAACACCGGGGAGCTGTTTTTT
TRBJ1-1,TRBV6-1,NA,NA,CASEGGLSTEAFF,TGTGCCAGCGAGGGGGGGCTTAGCACTGAAGCTTTCTTT
TRBJ1-5,TRBV6-9,once,NA,CASSRGPPGKQNQPQHF,TGTGCCAGCAGCCGAGGGCCCCCAGGCAAGCAGAATCAGCCCCAGCATTTT
TRBJ2-7,TRBV7-9,NA,NA,CASSLAGGLYEQYF,TGTGCCAGCAGCTTAGCGGGAGGACTATACGAGCAGTACTTC
TRBJ1-5,TRBV2,NA,NA,CASSGQATSNQPQHF,TGTGCCAGCAGTGGACAGGCGACTAGCAATCAGCCCCAGCATTTT
TRBJ2-5,TRBV15,NA,NA,CATSRDRTQETQYF,TGTGCCACCAGCAGAGACAGGACCCAAGAGACCCAGTACTTC
TRBJ1-1,TRBV5-4,NA,TRBD1,CASSMTTTGGTEAFF,TGTGCCAGCAGCATGACAACAACAGGGGGCACTGAAGCTTTCTTT